This TCR beta chain is drawn from a study of beta chain features in type 1 diabetes. General study findings and limits: In all four CD4+ subsets, TCRB CDR3 length was significantly, moderately reduced in type 1 diabetes. Within the patient group, naive, central memory and Treg TCRB repertoires appeared more similar to each other than within healthy donors. It was possible that PCR favored shorter templates, equally so in patients and controls.

With respect to this clone: Its antigen is not known.

The investigators reverse transcribed all of the isolated RNA, so they sequenced expressed TCRB transcripts. The study sequenced naive, central memory and regulatory T cell samples to an average of about 3.9 million reads. Data came from immunoSEQ multiplex PCR; TCRdb stores just in-frame clones and leaves some out. The sample consists of approximately 600,000 clones, 9.5% to 15% of them appearing once. V lost 8 bases and J lost 4, with 12 bases in between. The CDR3 runs to 12 residues. The germline V gene encodes CDR1 MNHNY and CDR2 SVGAGI (reference sequence). This TCR derives from a man in his thirties or forties with type 1 diabetes. Sample: naive CD4+ T cells from blood. The genes are TRBV6-6 and TRBJ2-7; D might be TRBD1 (5 bases). The CDR3 DNA follows: TGTGCCAGCCGGCTTGGGGCGTACGAGCAGTACTTC. Residues: CASRLGAYEQYF.